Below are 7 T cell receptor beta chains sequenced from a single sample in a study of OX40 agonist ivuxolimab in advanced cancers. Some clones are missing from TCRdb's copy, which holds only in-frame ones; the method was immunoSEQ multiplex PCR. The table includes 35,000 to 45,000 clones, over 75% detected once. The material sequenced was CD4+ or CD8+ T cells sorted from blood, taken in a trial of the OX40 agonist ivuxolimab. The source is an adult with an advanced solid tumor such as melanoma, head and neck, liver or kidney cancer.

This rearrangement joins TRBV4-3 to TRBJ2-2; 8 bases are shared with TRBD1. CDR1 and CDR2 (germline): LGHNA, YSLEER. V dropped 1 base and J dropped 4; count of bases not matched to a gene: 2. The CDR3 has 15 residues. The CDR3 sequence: CASSQGTGPTGELFF. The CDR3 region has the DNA TGCGCCAGCAGCCAAGGGACAGGGCCCACCGGGGAGCTGTTTTTT.

The DNA for the CDR3 is TGTGCCATCAGTGAGTCGGGGGGCGGTACTGAAGCTTTCTTT. Protein: CAISESGGGTEAFF. The chain carries TRBV10-3 and TRBJ1-1, with a possible D match to TRBD1 (6 bases). Per the germline V gene, CDR1 is ENHRY and CDR2 is SYGVKD. V was pared by 0 bases and J by 5 bases, with 10 bases between. The CDR3 contains 14 residues.

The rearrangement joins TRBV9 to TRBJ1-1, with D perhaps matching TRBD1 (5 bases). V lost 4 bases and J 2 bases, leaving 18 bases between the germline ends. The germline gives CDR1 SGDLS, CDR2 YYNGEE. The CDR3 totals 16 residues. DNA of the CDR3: TGTGCCAGCAGCCCCCCTGGGGGGAATGGAAACACTGAAGCTTTCTTT. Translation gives CASSPPGGNGNTEAFF. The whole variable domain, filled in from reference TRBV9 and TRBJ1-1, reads DSGVTQTPKHLITATGQRVTLRCSPRSGDLSVYWYQQSLDQGLQFLIQYYNGEERAKGNILERFSAQQFPDLHSELNLSSLELGDSALYFCASSPPGGNGNTEAFFGQGTRLTVV.

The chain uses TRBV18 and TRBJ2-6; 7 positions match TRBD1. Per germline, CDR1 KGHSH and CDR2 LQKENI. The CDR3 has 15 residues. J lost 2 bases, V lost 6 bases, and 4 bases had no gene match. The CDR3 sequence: CASSQGGAGANVLTF. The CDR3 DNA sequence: TGTGCCAGCTCCCAAGGGGGCGCTGGGGCCAACGTCCTGACTTTC.

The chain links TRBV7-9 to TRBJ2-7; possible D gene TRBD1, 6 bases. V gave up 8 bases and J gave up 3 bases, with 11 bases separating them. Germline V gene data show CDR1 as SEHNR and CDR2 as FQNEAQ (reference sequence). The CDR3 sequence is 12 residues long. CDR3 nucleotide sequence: TGTGCCAGCGTGACAGGTTACTACGAGCAGTACTTC. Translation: CASVTGYYEQYF.

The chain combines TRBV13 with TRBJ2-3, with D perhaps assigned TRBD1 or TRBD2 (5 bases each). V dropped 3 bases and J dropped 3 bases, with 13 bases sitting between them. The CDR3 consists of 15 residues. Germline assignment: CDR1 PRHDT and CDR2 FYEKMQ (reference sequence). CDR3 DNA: TGTGCCAGCAGCTTTGGGGCTAGGAGGACAGATACGCAGTATTTT. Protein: CASSFGARRTDTQYF.

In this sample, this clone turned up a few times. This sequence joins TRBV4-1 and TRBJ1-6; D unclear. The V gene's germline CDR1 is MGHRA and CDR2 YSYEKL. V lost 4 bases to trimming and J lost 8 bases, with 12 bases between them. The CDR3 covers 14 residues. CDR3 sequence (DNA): TGCGCCAGCAGCCGGATCGAGGCGGATTCACCCCTCCACTTT. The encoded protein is CASSRIEADSPLHF.